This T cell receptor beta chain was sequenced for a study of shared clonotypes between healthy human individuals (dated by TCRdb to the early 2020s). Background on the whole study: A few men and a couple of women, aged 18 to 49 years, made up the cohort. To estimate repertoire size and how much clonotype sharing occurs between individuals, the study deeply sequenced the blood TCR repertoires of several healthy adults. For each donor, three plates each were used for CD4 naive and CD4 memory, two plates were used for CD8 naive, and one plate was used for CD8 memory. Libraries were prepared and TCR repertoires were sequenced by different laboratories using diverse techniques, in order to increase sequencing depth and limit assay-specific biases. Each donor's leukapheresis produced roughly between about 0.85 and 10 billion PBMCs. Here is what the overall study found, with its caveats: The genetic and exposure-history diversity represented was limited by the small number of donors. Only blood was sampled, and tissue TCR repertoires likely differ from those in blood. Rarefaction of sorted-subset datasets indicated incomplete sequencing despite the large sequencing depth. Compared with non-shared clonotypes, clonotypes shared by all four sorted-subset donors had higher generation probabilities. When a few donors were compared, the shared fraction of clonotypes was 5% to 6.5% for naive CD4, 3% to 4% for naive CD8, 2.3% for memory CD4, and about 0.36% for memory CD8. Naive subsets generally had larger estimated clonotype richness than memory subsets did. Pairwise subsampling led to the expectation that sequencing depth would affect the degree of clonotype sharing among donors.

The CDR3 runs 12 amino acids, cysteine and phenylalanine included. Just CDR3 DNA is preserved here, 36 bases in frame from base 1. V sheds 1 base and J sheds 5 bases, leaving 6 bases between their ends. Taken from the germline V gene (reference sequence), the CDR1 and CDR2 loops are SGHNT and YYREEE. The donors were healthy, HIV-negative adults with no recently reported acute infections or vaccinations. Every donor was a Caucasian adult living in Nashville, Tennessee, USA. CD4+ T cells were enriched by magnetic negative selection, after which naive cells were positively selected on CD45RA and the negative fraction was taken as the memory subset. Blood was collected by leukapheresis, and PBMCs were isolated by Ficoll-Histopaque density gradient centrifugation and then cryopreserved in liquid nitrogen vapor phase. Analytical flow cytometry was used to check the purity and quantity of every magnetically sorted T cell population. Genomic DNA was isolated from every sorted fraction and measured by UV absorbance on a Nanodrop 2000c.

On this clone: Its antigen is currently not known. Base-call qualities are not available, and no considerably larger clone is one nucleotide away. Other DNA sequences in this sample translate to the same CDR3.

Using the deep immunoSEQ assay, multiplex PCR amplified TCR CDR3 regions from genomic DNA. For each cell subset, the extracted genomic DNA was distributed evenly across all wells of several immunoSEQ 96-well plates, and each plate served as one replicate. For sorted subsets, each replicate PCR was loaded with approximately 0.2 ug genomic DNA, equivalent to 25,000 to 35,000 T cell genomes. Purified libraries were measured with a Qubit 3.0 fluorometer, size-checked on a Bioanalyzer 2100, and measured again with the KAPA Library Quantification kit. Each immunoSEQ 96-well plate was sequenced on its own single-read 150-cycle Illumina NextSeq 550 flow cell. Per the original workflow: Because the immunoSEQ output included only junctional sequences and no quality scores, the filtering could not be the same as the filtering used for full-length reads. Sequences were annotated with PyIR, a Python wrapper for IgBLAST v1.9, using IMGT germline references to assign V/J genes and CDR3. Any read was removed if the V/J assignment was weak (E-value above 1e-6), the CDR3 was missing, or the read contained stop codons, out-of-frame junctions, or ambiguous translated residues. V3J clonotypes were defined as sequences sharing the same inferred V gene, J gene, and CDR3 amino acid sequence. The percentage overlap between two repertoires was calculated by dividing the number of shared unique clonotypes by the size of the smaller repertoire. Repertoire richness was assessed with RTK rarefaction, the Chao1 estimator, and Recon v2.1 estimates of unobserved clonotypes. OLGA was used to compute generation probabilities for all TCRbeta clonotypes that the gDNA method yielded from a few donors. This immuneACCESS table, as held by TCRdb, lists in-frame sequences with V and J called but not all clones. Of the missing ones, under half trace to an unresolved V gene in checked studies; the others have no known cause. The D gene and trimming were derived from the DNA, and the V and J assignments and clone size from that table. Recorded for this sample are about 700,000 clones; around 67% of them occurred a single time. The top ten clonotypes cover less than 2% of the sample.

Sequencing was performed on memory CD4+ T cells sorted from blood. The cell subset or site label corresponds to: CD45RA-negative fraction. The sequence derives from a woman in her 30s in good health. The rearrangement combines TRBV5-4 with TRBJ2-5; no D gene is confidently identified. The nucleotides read TGTGCCAGCAGCTTGCCGCAGGAGACCCAGTACTTC. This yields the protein CASSLPQETQYF. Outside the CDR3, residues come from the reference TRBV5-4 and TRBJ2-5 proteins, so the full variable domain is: ETGVTQSPTHLIKTRGQQVTLRCSSQSGHNTVSWYQQALGQGPQFIFQYYREEENGRGNFPPRFSGLQFPNYSSELNVNALELDDSALYLCASSLPQETQYFGPGTRLLVL.